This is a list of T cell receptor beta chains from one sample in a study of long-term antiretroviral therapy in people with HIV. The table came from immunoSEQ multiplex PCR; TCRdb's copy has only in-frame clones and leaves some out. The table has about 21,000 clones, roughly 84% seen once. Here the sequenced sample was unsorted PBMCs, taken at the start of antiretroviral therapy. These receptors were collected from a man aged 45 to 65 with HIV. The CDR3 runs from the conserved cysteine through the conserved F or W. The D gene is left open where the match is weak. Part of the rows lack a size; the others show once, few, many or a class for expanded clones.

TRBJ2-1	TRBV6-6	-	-	TGTGCCAGCAGTTACTTAACGACCAGTGTGAGGAATGAGCAGTTCTTC	CASSYLTTSVRNEQFF
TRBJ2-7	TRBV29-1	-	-	TGCAGCGTACGTGAGGTAAAAGGAGACTACGAGCAGTACTTC	CSVREVKGDYEQYF
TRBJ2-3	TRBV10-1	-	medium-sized	TGCGCCAGCAGTGATCTCAGGGTAGAAGATACGCAGTATTTT	CASSDLRVEDTQYF
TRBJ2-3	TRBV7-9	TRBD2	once	TGTGCCAGCAGCTTAGCGCGGACTAGCGAAAGCACAGATACGCAGTATTTT	CASSLARTSESTDTQYF
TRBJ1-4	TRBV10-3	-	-	TGTGCCATCAGTGACGGGGGCCCGAATGAAAAACTGTTTTTT	CAISDGGPNEKLFF
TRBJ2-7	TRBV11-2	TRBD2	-	TGTGCCAGCAGCTTGGGACTAGCGGGAGAAGGGTACTTC	CASSLGLAGEGYF
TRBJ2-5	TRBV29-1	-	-	TGCAGCGTTTGGGGGGGCGGGAAGACCCAGTACTTC	CSVWGGGKTQYF
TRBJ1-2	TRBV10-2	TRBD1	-	TGCGCCAGCAGTGAGGGGACAGGGGGCTACTATGGCTACACCTTC	CASSEGTGGYYGYTF
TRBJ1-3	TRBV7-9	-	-	TGTGCCAGCAGCTCCACAGTGCGACACTCTGGAAACACCATATATTTT	CASSSTVRHSGNTIYF
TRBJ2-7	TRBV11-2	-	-	TGTGCCAGCAGTCCCCCGGGTGGGGGAGTTACCTACGAGCAGTACTTC	CASSPPGGGVTYEQYF
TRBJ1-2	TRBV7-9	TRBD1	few	TGTGCCAGCAGCCAAGGTCCGGGACAGGGGACCCAAACCTTC	CASSQGPGQGTQTF
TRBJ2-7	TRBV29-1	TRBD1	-	TGCAGCGTGGAGACAGGGGGCGGGTACGAGCAGTACTTC	CSVETGGGYEQYF
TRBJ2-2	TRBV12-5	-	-	TGTGCTAGTGGTTTGGTACTAGGGGGTGTGAACACCGGGGAGCTGTTTTTT	CASGLVLGGVNTGELFF
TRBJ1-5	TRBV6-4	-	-	TGTGCCAGCAGTGACAGTTATAGCAATCAGCCCCAGCATTTT	CASSDSYSNQPQHF
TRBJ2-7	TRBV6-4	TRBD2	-	TGTGCCAGCAGTGAAGAACCCAGCGGGAGAGACGAGCAGTACTTC	CASSEEPSGRDEQYF
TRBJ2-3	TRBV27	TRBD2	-	TGTGCCAGCAGTTTATCCCCCGGACTAGTAACAGATACGCAGTATTTT	CASSLSPGLVTDTQYF
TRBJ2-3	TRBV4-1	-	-	TGCGCCAGCAGCCCTAGACGATCCGCAGATACGCAGTATTTT	CASSPRRSADTQYF
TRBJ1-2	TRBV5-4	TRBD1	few	TGTGCCAGCAGCTTAGGTCGGTGGACAGGGGAGGATGGCTACACCTTC	CASSLGRWTGEDGYTF
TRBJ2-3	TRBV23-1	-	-	TGCGCCAGCAGTCAATCGTCAAGGGGTCCCACAGATACGCAGTATTTT	CASSQSSRGPTDTQYF
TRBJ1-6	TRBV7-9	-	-	TGTGCCACAATGTATGACATCGGGGGCGCGCCCCTCCACTTT	CATMYDIGGAPLHF
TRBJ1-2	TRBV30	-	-	TGTGCCTGGAGTGTTGGATTCGGCCCGACGGGCTACACCTTC	CAWSVGFGPTGYTF
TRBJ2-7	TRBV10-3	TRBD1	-	TGTGCCACCACCCTCGGGCAGGGGGCCAACGAGCAGTACTTC	CATTLGQGANEQYF
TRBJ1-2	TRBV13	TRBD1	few	TGTGCCAGCAGCTTCTCCACAGACAGGGTGGGGCATGGCTACACCTTC	CASSFSTDRVGHGYTF
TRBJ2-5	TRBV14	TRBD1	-	TGTGCCAGCAGCCGGGGACAGGAGGAGGAGACCCAGTACTTC	CASSRGQEEETQYF
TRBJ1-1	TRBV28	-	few	TGTGCCAGCGAGATGATTGGGACTGAAGCTTTCTTT	CASEMIGTEAFF
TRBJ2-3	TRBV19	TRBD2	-	TGTGCCAGCCGGCGGGGGGATCTCACAGATACGCAGTATTTT	CASRRGDLTDTQYF
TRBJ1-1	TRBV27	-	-	TGTGCCAGCAGTCACACAGGGAACACTGAAGCTTTCTTT	CASSHTGNTEAFF
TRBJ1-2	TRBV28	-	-	TGTGCCAGCAGTCCCTCAGACGGGACTAACTATGGCTACACCTTC	CASSPSDGTNYGYTF
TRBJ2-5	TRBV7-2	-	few	TGTGCCAGCAGCTCAGGCGTGGAAGAGACCCAGTACTTC	CASSSGVEETQYF
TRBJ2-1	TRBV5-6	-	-	TGTGCCAGCCAGGGGGGGACATACTTTTACAATGAGCAGTTCTTC	CASQGGTYFYNEQFF
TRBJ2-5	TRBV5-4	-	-	TGTGCCAGCAGCTTGGGCGGCAGGGGAGGGTGGGAGACCCAGTACTTC	CASSLGGRGGWETQYF
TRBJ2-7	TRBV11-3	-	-	TGTGCCAGCAGCTTAGCCATAGGTAGCCAGAGGAACTACGAGCAGTACTTC	CASSLAIGSQRNYEQYF
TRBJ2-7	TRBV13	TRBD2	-	TGTGCCAGCAGCTCTGGGACTAGCGGGAGAAACGAGCAGTACTTC	CASSSGTSGRNEQYF
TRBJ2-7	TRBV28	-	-	TGTGCCAGCAGTTTAAGTGGGGAAGCCTACGAGCAGTACTTC	CASSLSGEAYEQYF
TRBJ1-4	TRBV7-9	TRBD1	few	TGTGCCAGCAGCTTAGCGGGGACAGGGGTTCTGTTGTTGGATGAAAAACTGTTTTTT	CASSLAGTGVLLLDEKLFF
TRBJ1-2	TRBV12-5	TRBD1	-	TGTGCTAGTGGTTCGGCGGGACAGGGGATGGATGGCTACACCTTC	CASGSAGQGMDGYTF
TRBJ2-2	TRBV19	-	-	TGTGCCAGTAGTATCGCCGGGAACACCGGGGAGCTGTTTTTT	CASSIAGNTGELFF
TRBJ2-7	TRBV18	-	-	TGTGCCAGCTCACCTTCCCTAACAGGGTACGAGCAGTACTTC	CASSPSLTGYEQYF
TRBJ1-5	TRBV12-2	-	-	TGTGCAAGTCGACCCCGACGGGGGGGTCAGCCCCAGCATTTT	CASRPRRGGQPQHF
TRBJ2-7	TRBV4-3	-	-	TGCGCCAGCAGCCAAGAGGACGGCCATGGGTTCTACGAGCAGTACTTC	CASSQEDGHGFYEQYF
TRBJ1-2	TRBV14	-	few	TGTGCCAGCAGCCAAGGTTATGGCTACACCTTC	CASSQGYGYTF
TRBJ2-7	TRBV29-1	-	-	TGCAGCGTTGGTGTCCTGTATGGCGAGCAGTACTTC	CSVGVLYGEQYF